Here is one TCR beta chain with its context. Its antigen remains unidentified. The sample comes from a study of shared clonotypes between healthy human individuals. The V and J ends lost 0 bases and 0 bases respectively, with 7 bases between them. The CDR3 contains 15 residues. In germline, CDR1 is SGHKS, CDR2 YYEKEE (reference sequence). HIV-negative, healthy adults without recent acute infections or vaccinations were the donors. For genomic DNA, unsorted samples relied on tens of millions of PBMCs. Every unsorted PBMC PCR replicate was loaded with about 300 ng DNA, around 30,000 T cell genomes. Clones were read by immunoSEQ multiplex PCR, and TCRdb kept only the in-frame ones, dropping some. This sample has roughly 490,000 clones, with 76% found just once. Notes on the study in general: The low donor count limited represented genetic and exposure-history diversity.

This TCR derives from a woman between 40 and 55 years old in good health. Some clones in this sample may be carry-over from other donors' samples. Sequenced material: PBMCs. The chain uses TRBV5-5 and TRBJ1-3; D is ambiguous. The CDR3 bases are TGTGCCAGCAGCTTGGGGCGGTTCTCTGGAAACACCATATATTTT. This translates into CASSLGRFSGNTIYF.